This is a list of T cell receptor beta chains from one sample in a study of T cell clonotyping in hematopoietic cell transplantation. Repertoires were generated with immunoSEQ multiplex PCR, while TCRdb's copy carries only in-frame clones and drops some. The data show 5,500 to 8,500 clones, around nine tenths seen once. Sequences were derived from PBMCs, sampled 100 days after allogeneic stem cell transplant. All receptors derive from a male patient aged 45-60 years who had an allogeneic stem cell transplant from a related donor, so the T cells may come from the graft donor. Some clones in this sample may be carry-over from other donors' samples. The CDR3 runs from the conserved cysteine through the conserved F or W. The order of the fields is V gene, J gene, CDR3 protein.

TRBV7-6	TRBJ1-1	CASSLNTNTEAFF
TRBV30	TRBJ1-2	CAWSLGINYGYTF
TRBV6-4	TRBJ2-2	CASSDGHDTGELFF
TRBV28	TRBJ1-2	CASTLGGRPLANGYTF
TRBV30	TRBJ1-1	CAWTSVRGNTEAFF
TRBV19	TRBJ2-7	CASSSTGARDYEQYF
TRBV6-1	TRBJ1-2	CASSYRDGDNYGYTF
TRBV7-9	TRBJ1-2	CASSLGGGYTF
TRBV28	TRBJ2-1	CASSLEGYNEQFF
TRBV6-5	TRBJ2-7	CASSKDRTYEQYF
TRBV30	TRBJ1-3	CAWIPQGGTPGNTIYF
TRBV10-1	TRBJ2-1	CASSEFTGGIDEQFF
TRBV25-1	TRBJ1-1	CASSDSPLEAFF
TRBV29-1	TRBJ2-1	CSVEGEAGGSYNEQFF
TRBV19	TRBJ2-1	CASSKHGGPYNEQFF
TRBV6-1	TRBJ1-1	CASSELRGTEAFF